This TCR beta chain was found in a study of CD8+ T cells in alopecia areata. The wider study: For the treated group, dosing was oral tofacitinib at 5 to 10 mg twice daily. Percent affected scalp area, the SALT score, rated treated patients' severity. The study, taken as a whole, reports: Among the top 100, expanded CD8+ clones were significantly decreased by tofacitinib, as was scalp clonality. Scalp lesions, especially in alopecia totalis/universalis, had higher clonality than normal scalp.

CDR1 and CDR2 from the germline V gene are SGHVS and FNYEAQ. The CDR3 runs 14 residues. With 5 bases removed from V and 5 bases from J, the gap between germline ends came to 15 bases. Reverse transcription of extracted RNA yielded cDNA, which provided the sequencing template. Sequencing was performed with immunoSEQ multiplex PCR; in TCRdb, only in-frame clones are kept and a portion is missing. The data contain some 150,000 clones, approximately 86% of them singletons. Documented treatment: oral pan-JAK inhibitor, 5-10 mg twice daily. With respect to this clone: Antigen specificity is unknown.

This chain uses TRBV7-6 with TRBJ2-5; D uncertain. The sequence came from a human donor with alopecia areata. The sample in question was CD8+ T cells sorted from blood, obtained at week 4, from a patient treated with tofacitinib. The CDR3 loop is CASSLHEMGETQYF. CDR3 DNA: TGTGCCAGCAGCCTCCATGAGATGGGGGAGACCCAGTACTTC.